Below are 29 T cell receptor beta chains sequenced from a single sample in a study of early T cells in non-severe SARS-CoV-2 infection. Each CDR3 protein gets one entry after TCRdb re-called the 5' RACE reads with MiXCR. Here the sample spans tens of thousands of distinct CDR3 sequences, 3.6% being singletons. The sequencing sample was made of whole blood. The receptors stem from an adult who was a healthcare worker with PCR-confirmed SARS-CoV-2 infection or an uninfected control (not recorded which).

This clonotype appeared many times. This chain uses TRBV3-1 with TRBJ2-3; D is uncertain. Trimming shortened V by 4 bases and J by 2 bases, and 4 bases separated the two germline ends. The CDR3 extends over 12 amino acids. Looked up from germline, CDR1 is LGHDT and CDR2 is YNNKEL (reference sequence). CDR3 loop: CASSLFTDTQYF. Here the CDR3 DNA reads TGTGCCAGCAGCCTTTTCACAGATACGCAGTATTTT.

About this clonotype: Being one base from a much bigger clone, this may be a read error. The chain recombines TRBV29-1 with TRBJ2-1; TRBD1 might be the D (5 bases). V was cut by 8 bases and J by 9 bases, with 14 bases left in between. This CDR3 has 11 residues. The germline V gene has CDR1 SQVTM and CDR2 ANQGSEA. The CDR3 here is CSFYGRGEQFF. CDR3 bases: TGCAGCTTTTACGGAAGGGGTGAGCAGTTCTTC.

The sample holds many counts of this clonotype. The chain employs TRBV27 and TRBJ1-4, with D tentatively TRBD1 (6 bases). The CDR3 contains 14 residues. The germline gives CDR1 MNHEY, CDR2 SMNVEV (reference sequence). The V and J ends lost 6 bases and 8 bases respectively, with 16 bases between them. The CDR3 bases are TGTGCCAGCAGACCCGCAGGGGATAGAGAAAAACTGTTTTTT. Its translation: CASRPAGDREKLFF.

The genes are TRBV7-9 and TRBJ2-7, with 10 positions matching TRBD1. The CDR3 has 16 residues. CDR1 and CDR2 (germline): SEHNR, FQNEAQ (reference sequence). V shed 5 bases, J shed 3 bases, and the junction held 10 bases outside the gene matches. CDR3 DNA: TGTGCCAGCAGCGCTCAACCCGGGACAGGGGACTACGAGCAGTACTTC. It codes for CASSAQPGTGDYEQYF.

This chain uses TRBV5-1 with TRBJ2-1, with TRBD2 matching 12 bases. This CDR3 is 15 amino acids long. Germline lookup yields CDR1 SGHRS and CDR2 YFSETQ. V was pared by 1 base and J by 6 bases, with 2 bases of the junction left unmatched. The CDR3 protein is CASSLSSGRGNEQFF. The CDR3 coding sequence is TGCGCCAGCAGCTTGTCTAGCGGGAGGGGCAATGAGCAGTTCTTC.

This clonotype was observed at least ten times. The J gene is TRBJ1-6, the V gene TRBV10-1; possible D gene TRBD1, 5 bases. V dropped 3 bases and J dropped 7 bases, with 10 bases sitting between them. The CDR3 extends over 14 amino acids. Germline CDR1 WNHNN, CDR2 SYGVQD (reference sequence). The CDR3 is CASSDGTLNSPLHF. The CDR3 nucleotides read TGCGCCAGCAGTGACGGGACTCTCAATTCACCCCTCCACTTT.

This clonotype was detected ten times or more. V usage is TRBV5-1 and J usage is TRBJ1-4; TRBD1 is a possible D gene (6 bases). V gave up 4 bases and J gave up 4 bases, with 11 bases separating them. The CDR3 runs 14 residues. Germline CDR1 reads SGHRS; CDR2 reads YFSETQ. CDR3 nucleotides: TGCGCCAGCAGCCCACCAGGGGTTAATGAAAAACTGTTTTTT. This codes for CASSPPGVNEKLFF.

The chain carries TRBV29-1 and TRBJ2-1, with 7 bases lining up with TRBD2. V was clipped by 5 bases and J by 7 bases; unmatched bases: 11. This CDR3 region has 14 residues. The germline V gene encodes CDR1 SQVTM and CDR2 ANQGSEA. The CDR3 loop is CSVSEPGGRNEQFF. In DNA, the CDR3 is TGCAGCGTTTCGGAGCCGGGGGGTCGGAATGAGCAGTTCTTC.

At least ten counts were recorded for this clonotype. The V call is TRBV7-9, the J call TRBJ2-7, with D perhaps TRBD1 or TRBD2 (5 bases each). With 4 bases removed from V and 4 bases from J, the gap between germline ends came to 14 bases. The germline CDR1 and CDR2 sequences are SEHNR and FQNEAQ (reference sequence). The CDR3 is 14 amino acids. The DNA for the CDR3 is TGTGCCAGCAGCTCCACGGGACGAAGGTACGAGCAGTACTTC. The encoded protein is CASSSTGRRYEQYF.

This rearrangement joins TRBV6-6 to TRBJ2-7; D could derive from TRBD1 or TRBD2 (5 bases each). Germline CDR1 reads MNHNY; CDR2 reads SVGAGI (reference sequence). The CDR3 is 15 residues long. V lost 2 bases to trimming and J lost 1 base, with 12 bases between them. CDR3 coding DNA: TGTGCCAGCAGTTACGGGCAGGGACGGTCCTACGAGCAGTACTTC. This encodes CASSYGQGRSYEQYF.

There are many counts of this clonotype. This chain uses TRBV7-9 with TRBJ2-1; D not certain. Germline values: CDR1 SEHNR, CDR2 FQNEAQ (reference sequence). The CDR3 has 13 residues. Trimming removed 6 bases from V and 5 bases from J, with 11 bases in between. The CDR3 sequence: CASRPIRHNEQFF. In DNA form, the CDR3 reads TGTGCCAGCAGGCCCATTAGACACAATGAGCAGTTCTTC.

At least ten counts were recorded for this clonotype. The chain joins TRBV4-3 to TRBJ2-2, with 8 bases lining up with TRBD2. CDR3 length: 16 amino acids. Germline values: CDR1 LGHNA, CDR2 YSLEER. Losses at the gene ends were 0 bases for V and 3 bases for J; bases not matched to a gene: 3. This CDR3 reads CASSQEPAGDTGELFF. CDR3 in DNA: TGCGCCAGCAGCCAAGAGCCAGCGGGAGACACCGGGGAGCTGTTTTTT.

The table lists this clonotype with many counts. The CDR3 here is CASSGTPGHEQFF. CDR3 DNA: TGTGCCAGCAGTGGGACTCCCGGGCATGAGCAGTTCTTC. This chain links TRBV28 with TRBJ2-1, with D possibly matching TRBD2 (6 bases). The CDR3 totals 13 residues. Germline loops: CDR1 MDHEN, CDR2 SYDVKM. The V end lost 5 bases, the J end lost 8 bases, and 13 bases lay between the germline ends.

This clonotype appeared many times. The chain joins TRBV9 to TRBJ1-1; 8 nucleotides line up with TRBD1. V trimming: 1 base; J trimming: 6 bases; junction bases outside the gene matches: 11. Per the germline V gene, CDR1 is SGDLS and CDR2 is YYNGEE. The CDR3 runs 16 residues. The CDR3 protein is CASSVLQNPTGAEAFF. CDR3 nucleotide sequence: TGTGCCAGCAGCGTATTGCAGAACCCGACAGGGGCTGAAGCTTTCTTT.

In this sample, this clonotype turned up many times. This chain links TRBV6-6 with TRBJ1-4; D is uncertain. CDR1 is MNHNY and CDR2 is SVGAGI in the germline V gene (reference sequence). The length of the CDR3 is 16 residues. Trimming took 4 bases from V and 4 from J, leaving 16 bases between them. The CDR3 bases are TGTGCCAGCAGTTCGGAGGGAGAGCTTGGTAATGAAAAACTGTTTTTT. Encoded protein: CASSSEGELGNEKLFF.

This clonotype was observed a few times. This sequence joins TRBV7-8 and TRBJ2-7; D possibly uses TRBD1 or TRBD2 (5 bases each). The V end lost 5 bases, the J end lost 0 bases, and 14 bases lay between the germline ends. Germline V gives CDR1 SGHVS, CDR2 FQNEAQ. There are 15 residues in the CDR3. Here the CDR3 reads CASSMGRTSSYEQYF. Here the CDR3 DNA reads TGTGCCAGCAGCATGGGACGGACGAGCTCCTACGAGCAGTACTTC.

This clonotype has a count of ten or more. The chain employs TRBV5-5 and TRBJ2-3, with TRBD1 matching over 9 bases. This CDR3 spans 17 amino acids. With V trimmed by 5 bases and J by 2 bases, 12 bases remained unmatched. Germline CDR1 SGHKS, CDR2 YYEKEE (reference sequence). The CDR3 spells CASRRTGGQGPTDTQYF. The CDR3 bases are TGTGCCAGCAGACGAACCGGAGGACAGGGGCCCACAGATACGCAGTATTTT.

At least ten counts were recorded for this clonotype. The V call is TRBV12-3 or TRBV12-4, the J call TRBJ2-5, with TRBD2 matching over 14 bases. Trimming took 5 bases from V and 5 from J; bases not matched to a gene: 7. This CDR3 contains 16 residues. CDR3 sequence: CASSPTSGRVSETQYF. In DNA form, the CDR3 reads TGTGCCAGCAGTCCGACTAGCGGGAGGGTTTCGGAGACCCAGTACTTC.

In its sample, this clonotype ranks as medium-sized (0.01 to 0.1%). The chain joins TRBV7-8 to TRBJ2-7, with D maybe TRBD2 (7 bases). Germline V gene sequence: CDR1 SGHVS, CDR2 FQNEAQ. V was clipped by 5 bases and J by 6 bases, with 14 bases between them. CDR3 length equals 13 residues. The CDR3 sequence: CASSPGRGLEQYF. As DNA, the CDR3 is TGTGCCAGCAGCCCGGGGCGGGGGCTCGAGCAGTACTTC.

This clonotype was observed many times. The chain joins TRBV14 to TRBJ2-6; no definite D call. The CDR3 runs to 16 residues. V lost 1 base and J 0 bases, leaving 7 bases between the germline ends. In germline, CDR1 is SGHDN, CDR2 FVKESK. CDR3 sequence reads: CASSQARSSGANVLTF. In DNA, the CDR3 is TGTGCCAGCAGCCAAGCCAGAAGCTCTGGGGCCAACGTCCTGACTTTC. Supplemented by reference TRBV14 and TRBJ2-6, the full variable domain reads EAGVTQFPSHSVIEKGQTVTLRCDPISGHDNLYWYRRVMGKEIKFLLHFVKESKQDESGMPNNRFLAERTGGTYSTLKVQPAELEDSGVYFCASSQARSSGANVLTFGAGSRLTVL.

This clonotype was seen ten or more times. The chain has TRBV5-1 and TRBJ1-5; a weak D match, TRBD1 (5 bases). The CDR3 has 15 amino acids. With 0 bases removed from V and 5 bases from J, the gap between germline ends came to 12 bases. Per germline, CDR1 SGHRS and CDR2 YFSETQ. The CDR3 is CASSLGQGSHQPQHF. CDR3 sequence (DNA): TGCGCCAGCAGCTTGGGGCAGGGTTCCCATCAGCCCCAGCATTTT.

Many counts were recorded for this clonotype. The V call is TRBV19, the J call TRBJ2-1, with unresolved D. V gave up 6 bases and J gave up 0 bases, with 9 bases separating them. Germline CDR1 is LNHDA and CDR2 is SQIVND (reference sequence). The CDR3 runs 14 residues. The CDR3 sequence: CASSDWGSYNEQFF. The CDR3 region has the DNA TGTGCCAGTAGCGACTGGGGCTCCTACAATGAGCAGTTCTTC. The whole variable domain, filled in from reference TRBV19 and TRBJ2-1, reads DGGITQSPKYLFRKEGQNVTLSCEQNLNHDAMYWYRQDPGQGLRLIYYSQIVNDFQKGDIAEGYSVSREKKESFPLTVTSAQKNPTAFYLCASSDWGSYNEQFFGPGTRLTVL.

This clonotype has a single count. The chain employs TRBV10-3 and TRBJ2-4; D could derive from TRBD1 or TRBD2 (5 bases each). Trimming left V 3 bases short and J 6 bases short, with 12 bases between. From germline, CDR1 is ENHRY and CDR2 SYGVKD. The CDR3 contains 14 residues. The CDR3 DNA is TGTGCCATCAGTGACGAGGTGGGGGTAAACATTCAGTACTTC. Its protein product is CAISDEVGVNIQYF.

The chain recombines TRBV29-1 with TRBJ1-1, with D maybe TRBD1 (5 bases). This CDR3 contains 13 residues. Trimming removed 0 bases from V and 6 bases from J, with 11 bases in between. Looked up from germline, CDR1 is SQVTM and CDR2 is ANQGSEA. The CDR3 here is CSVEDHAGPEAFF. In nucleotides, the CDR3 is TGCAGCGTTGAAGATCATGCAGGGCCTGAAGCTTTCTTT.

This clonotype was seen a few times. This chain joins TRBV6-5 and TRBJ1-1; D remains ambiguous. V was clipped by 0 bases and J by 6 bases, with 11 bases between them. CDR1 and CDR2 from the germline V gene are MNHEY and SVGAGI. This CDR3 comprises 14 residues. The CDR3 sequence is CASSYSSGDSEAFF. CDR3 nucleotide sequence: TGTGCCAGCAGTTACTCGAGTGGGGATTCTGAAGCTTTCTTT.

This clonotype has ten or more counts. The chain carries TRBV20-1 and TRBJ2-7, with TRBD2 matching 7 bases. The V gene end was trimmed by 3 bases and the J gene end by 2 bases; junction bases not matched to a gene: 7. CDR1 is DFQATT and CDR2 is SNEGSKA in the germline V gene (reference sequence). There are 14 residues in the CDR3. This CDR3 reads CSASFPAGTYEQYF. CDR3 DNA: TGCAGTGCTAGCTTCCCAGCGGGAACCTACGAGCAGTACTTC.

This clonotype was seen ten or more times. J is TRBJ1-5 and V is TRBV28, with TRBD1 as a possible D gene (5 bases). The germline V gene has CDR1 MDHEN and CDR2 SYDVKM. CDR3 size: 14 residues. V was clipped by 3 bases and J by 9 bases, with 15 bases between them. The CDR3 DNA reads TGTGCCAGCAGTTTTCTAGGGACCGCCAGGCCCCAGCATTTT. Amino acid sequence: CASSFLGTARPQHF.

This clonotype was seen at least ten times. V usage is TRBV20-1 and J usage is TRBJ2-1; 11 bases are a match to TRBD2. Trimming cost V 5 bases and J 8 bases; bases outside gene matches: 8. This CDR3 has 14 amino acids. Germline V lookup: CDR1 DFQATT, CDR2 SNEGSKA (reference sequence). The CDR3 coding sequence is TGCAGTGCTCCCCCTAGCGGGAGGACCGATGAGCAGTTCTTC. Protein sequence: CSAPPSGRTDEQFF.

Many counts were recorded for this clonotype. The chain couples TRBV11-2 to TRBJ2-2; TRBD1 aligns across 7 bases. The junction had 4 bases not matched to a gene; V was cut back by 2 bases and J by 7 bases. The CDR3 covers 14 residues. CDR1 and CDR2 from the germline V gene are SGHAT and FQNNGV. The CDR3 sequence: CASSLRGGGGELFF. The CDR3 nucleotides are TGTGCCAGCAGCTTAAGAGGGGGCGGCGGGGAGCTGTTTTTT.